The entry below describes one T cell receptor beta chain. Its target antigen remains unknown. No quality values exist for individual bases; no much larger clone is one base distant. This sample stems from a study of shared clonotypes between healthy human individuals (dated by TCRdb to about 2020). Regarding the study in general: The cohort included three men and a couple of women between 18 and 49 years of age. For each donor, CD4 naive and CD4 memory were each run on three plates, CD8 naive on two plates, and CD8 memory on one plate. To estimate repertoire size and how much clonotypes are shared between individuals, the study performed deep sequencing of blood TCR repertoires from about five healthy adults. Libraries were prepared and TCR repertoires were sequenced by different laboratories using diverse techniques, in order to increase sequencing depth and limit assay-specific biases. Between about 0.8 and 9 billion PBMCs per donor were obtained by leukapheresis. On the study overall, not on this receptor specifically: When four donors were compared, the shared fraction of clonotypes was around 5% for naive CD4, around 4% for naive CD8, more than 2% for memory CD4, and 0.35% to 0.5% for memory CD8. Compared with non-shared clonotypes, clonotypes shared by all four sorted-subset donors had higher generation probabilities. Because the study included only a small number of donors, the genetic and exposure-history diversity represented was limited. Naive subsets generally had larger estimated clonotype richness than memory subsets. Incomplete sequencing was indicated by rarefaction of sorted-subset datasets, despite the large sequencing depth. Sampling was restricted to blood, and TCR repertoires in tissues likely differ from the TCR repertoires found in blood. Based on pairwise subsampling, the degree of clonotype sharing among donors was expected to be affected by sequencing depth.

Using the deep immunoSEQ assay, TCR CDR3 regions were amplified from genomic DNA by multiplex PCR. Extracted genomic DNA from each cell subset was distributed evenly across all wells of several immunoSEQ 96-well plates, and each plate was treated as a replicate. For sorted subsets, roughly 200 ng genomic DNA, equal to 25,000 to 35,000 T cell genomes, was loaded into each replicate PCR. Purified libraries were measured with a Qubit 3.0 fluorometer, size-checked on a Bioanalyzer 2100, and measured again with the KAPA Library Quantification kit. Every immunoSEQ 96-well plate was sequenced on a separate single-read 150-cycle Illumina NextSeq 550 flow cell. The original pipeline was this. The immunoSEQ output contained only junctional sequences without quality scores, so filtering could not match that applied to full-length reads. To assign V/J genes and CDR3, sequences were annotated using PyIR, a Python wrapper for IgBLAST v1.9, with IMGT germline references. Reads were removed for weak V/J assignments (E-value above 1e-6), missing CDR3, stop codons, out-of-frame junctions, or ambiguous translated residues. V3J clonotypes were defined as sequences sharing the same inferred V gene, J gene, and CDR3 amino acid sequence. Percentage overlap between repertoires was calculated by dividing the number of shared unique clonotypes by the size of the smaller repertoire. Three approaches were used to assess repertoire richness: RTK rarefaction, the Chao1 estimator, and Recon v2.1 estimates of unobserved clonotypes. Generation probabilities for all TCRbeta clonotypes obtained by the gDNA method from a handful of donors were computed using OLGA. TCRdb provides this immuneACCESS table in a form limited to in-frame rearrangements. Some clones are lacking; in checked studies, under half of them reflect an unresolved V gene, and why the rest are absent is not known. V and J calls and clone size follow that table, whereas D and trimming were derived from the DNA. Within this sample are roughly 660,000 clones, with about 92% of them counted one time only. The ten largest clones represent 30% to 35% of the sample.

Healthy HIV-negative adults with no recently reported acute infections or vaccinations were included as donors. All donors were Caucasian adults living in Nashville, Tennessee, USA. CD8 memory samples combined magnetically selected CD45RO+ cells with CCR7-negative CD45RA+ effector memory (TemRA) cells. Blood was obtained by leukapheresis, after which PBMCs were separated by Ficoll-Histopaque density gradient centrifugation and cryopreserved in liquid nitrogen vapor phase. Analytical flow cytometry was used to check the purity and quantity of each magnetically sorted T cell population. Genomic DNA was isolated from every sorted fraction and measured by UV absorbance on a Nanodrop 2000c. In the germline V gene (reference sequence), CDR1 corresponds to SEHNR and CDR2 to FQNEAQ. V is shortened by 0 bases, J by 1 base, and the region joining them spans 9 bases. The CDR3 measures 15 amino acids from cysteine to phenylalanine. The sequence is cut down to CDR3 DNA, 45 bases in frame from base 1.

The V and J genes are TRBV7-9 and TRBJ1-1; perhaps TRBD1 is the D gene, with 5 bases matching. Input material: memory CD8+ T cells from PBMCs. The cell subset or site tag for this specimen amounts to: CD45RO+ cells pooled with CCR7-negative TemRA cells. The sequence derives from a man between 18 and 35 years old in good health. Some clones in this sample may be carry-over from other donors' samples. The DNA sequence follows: TGTGCCAGCAGCTTAGCGGACATACAGAACACTGAAGCTTTCTTT. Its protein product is CASSLADIQNTEAFF. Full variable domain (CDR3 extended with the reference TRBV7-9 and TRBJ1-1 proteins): DTGVSQNPRHKITKRGQNVTFRCDPISEHNRLYWYRQTLGQGPEFLTYFQNEAQLEKSRLLSDRFSAERPKGSFSTLEIQRTEQGDSAMYLCASSLADIQNTEAFFGQGTRLTVV.